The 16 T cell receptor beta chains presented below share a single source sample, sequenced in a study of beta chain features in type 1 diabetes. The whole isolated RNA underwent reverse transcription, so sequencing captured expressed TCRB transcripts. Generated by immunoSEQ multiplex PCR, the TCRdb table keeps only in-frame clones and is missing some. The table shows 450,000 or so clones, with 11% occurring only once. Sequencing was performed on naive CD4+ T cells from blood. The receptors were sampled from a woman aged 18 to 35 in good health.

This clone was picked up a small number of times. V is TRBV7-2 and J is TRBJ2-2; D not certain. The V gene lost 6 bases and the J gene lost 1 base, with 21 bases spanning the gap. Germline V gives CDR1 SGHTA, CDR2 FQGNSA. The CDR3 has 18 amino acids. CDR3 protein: CASSSRLLGLLNTGELFF. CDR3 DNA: TGTGCCAGCAGTTCCCGCCTCCTAGGTCTATTGAACACCGGGGAGCTGTTTTTT.

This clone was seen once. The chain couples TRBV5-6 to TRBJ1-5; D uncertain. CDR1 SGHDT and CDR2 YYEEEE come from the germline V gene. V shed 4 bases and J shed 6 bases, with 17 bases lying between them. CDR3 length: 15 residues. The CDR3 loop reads CASSPGSSSIQPQHF. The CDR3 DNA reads TGTGCCAGCAGCCCGGGATCCTCAAGTATTCAGCCCCAGCATTTT.

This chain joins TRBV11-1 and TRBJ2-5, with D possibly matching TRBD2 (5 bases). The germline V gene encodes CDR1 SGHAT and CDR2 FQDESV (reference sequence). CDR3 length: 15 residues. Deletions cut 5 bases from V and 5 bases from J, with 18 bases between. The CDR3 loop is CASSPRHTDSETQYF. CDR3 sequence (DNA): TGTGCCAGCAGCCCACGCCATACGGACTCGGAGACCCAGTACTTC.

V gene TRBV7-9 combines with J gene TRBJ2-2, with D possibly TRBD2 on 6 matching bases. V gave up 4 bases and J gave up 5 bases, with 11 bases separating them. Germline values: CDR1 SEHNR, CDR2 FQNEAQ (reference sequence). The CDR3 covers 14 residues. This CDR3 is CASSSDAGTGELFF. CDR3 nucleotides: TGTGCCAGCAGCTCCGACGCGGGGACCGGGGAGCTGTTTTTT. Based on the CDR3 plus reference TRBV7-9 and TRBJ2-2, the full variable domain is DTGVSQNPRHKITKRGQNVTFRCDPISEHNRLYWYRQTLGQGPEFLTYFQNEAQLEKSRLLSDRFSAERPKGSFSTLEIQRTEQGDSAMYLCASSSDAGTGELFFGEGSRLTVL.

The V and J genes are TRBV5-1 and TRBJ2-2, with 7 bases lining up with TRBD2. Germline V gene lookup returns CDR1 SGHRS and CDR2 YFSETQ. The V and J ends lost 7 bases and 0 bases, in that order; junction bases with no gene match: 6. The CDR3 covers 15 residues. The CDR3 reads CASAREGTNTGELFF. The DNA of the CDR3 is TGCGCCAGCGCCAGGGAGGGTACGAACACCGGGGAGCTGTTTTTT.

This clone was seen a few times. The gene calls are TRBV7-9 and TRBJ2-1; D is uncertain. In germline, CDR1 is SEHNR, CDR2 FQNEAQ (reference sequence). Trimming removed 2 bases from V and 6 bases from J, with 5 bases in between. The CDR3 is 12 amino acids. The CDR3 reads CASSLTSNEQFF. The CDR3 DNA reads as TGTGCCAGCAGCTTAACGAGCAATGAGCAGTTCTTC.

The CDR3 loop is CASSVGVPSGLLETQYF. CDR3 bases: TGTGCCAGCAGCGTAGGCGTCCCTAGCGGCCTTTTAGAGACCCAGTACTTC. The chain couples TRBV9 to TRBJ2-5, with TRBD2 identical over 7 bases. Germline loops: CDR1 SGDLS, CDR2 YYNGEE. CDR3 length: 17 residues. The V segment lost 0 bases and the J segment 4 bases; nucleotides outside the gene matches: 12.

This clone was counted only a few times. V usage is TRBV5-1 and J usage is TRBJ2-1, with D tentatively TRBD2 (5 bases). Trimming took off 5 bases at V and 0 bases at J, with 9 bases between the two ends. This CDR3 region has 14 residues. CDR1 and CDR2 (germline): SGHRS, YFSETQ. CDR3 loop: CASRDFSSYNEQFF. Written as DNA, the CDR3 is TGCGCCAGCAGGGACTTCAGCTCCTACAATGAGCAGTTCTTC.

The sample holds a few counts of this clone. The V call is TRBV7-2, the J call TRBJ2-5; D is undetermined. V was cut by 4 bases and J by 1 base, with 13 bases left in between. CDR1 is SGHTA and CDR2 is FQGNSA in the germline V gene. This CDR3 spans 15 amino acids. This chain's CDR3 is CASSSRRVGQETQYF. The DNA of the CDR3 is TGTGCCAGCAGCTCCCGCCGAGTGGGCCAAGAGACCCAGTACTTC.

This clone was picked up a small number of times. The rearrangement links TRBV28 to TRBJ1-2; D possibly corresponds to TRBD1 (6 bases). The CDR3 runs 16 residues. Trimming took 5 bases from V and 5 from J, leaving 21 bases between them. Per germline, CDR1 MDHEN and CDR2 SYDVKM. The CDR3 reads CASSGSTSRGPYGYTF. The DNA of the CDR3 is TGTGCCAGCAGTGGTAGTACGAGCAGGGGTCCTTATGGCTACACCTTC.

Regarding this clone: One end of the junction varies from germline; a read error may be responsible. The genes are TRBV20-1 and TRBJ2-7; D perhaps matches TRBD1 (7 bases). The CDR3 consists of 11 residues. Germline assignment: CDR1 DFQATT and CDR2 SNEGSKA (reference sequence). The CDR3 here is CSAPIRGVAWF. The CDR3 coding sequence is TGCAGTGCGCCGATCAGGGGGGTGGCTTGGTTC.

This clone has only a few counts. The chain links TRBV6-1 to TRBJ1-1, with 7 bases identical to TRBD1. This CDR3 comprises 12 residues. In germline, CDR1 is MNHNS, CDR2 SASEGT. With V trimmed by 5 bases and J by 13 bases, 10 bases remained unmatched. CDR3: CASSTGERSSFF. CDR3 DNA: TGTGCCAGCAGTACAGGGGAACGAAGTAGTTTCTTT.

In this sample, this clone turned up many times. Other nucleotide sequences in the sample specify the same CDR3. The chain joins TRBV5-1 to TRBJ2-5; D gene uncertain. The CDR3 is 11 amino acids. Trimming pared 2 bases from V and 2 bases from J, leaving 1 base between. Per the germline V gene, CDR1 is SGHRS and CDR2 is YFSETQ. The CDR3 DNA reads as TGCGCCAGCAGCTTTCAAGAGACCCAGTACTTC. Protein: CASSFQETQYF.

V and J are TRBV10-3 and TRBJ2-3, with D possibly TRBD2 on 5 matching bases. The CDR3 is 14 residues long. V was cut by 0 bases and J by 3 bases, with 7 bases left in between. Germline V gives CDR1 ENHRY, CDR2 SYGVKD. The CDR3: CAISESGATDTQYF. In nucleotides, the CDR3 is TGTGCCATCAGTGAGTCGGGAGCAACAGATACGCAGTATTTT.

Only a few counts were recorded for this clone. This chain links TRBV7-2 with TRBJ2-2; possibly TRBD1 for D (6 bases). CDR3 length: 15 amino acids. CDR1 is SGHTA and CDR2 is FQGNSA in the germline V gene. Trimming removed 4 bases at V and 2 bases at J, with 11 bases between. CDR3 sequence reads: CASSSDRLNTGELFF. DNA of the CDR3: TGTGCCAGCAGCTCGGACAGACTAAACACCGGGGAGCTGTTTTTT.

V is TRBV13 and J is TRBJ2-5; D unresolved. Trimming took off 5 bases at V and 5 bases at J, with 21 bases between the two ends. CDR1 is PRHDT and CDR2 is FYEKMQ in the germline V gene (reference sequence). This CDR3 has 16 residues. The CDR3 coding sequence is TGTGCCAGCAGCCCGCCCCGTTCCTCCGGTTTGGAGACCCAGTACTTC. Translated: CASSPPRSSGLETQYF.